These 19 T cell receptor beta chains were all obtained from the same sample, sequenced in a study of blood T cell repertoires in COVID-19. TCRdb's copy holds only in-frame clones and misses some; the assay was immunoSEQ multiplex PCR. The data show 75,000 to 100,000 clones, around nine tenths seen once. Sequencing input: peripheral blood. All receptors derive from a woman of 80 years or more with acute or convalescent COVID-19.

This clone was observed a handful of times. V gene TRBV29-1 combines with J gene TRBJ2-3; maybe TRBD1 (5 bases). V lost 3 bases to trimming and J lost 1 base, with 5 bases between them. The germline CDR1 and CDR2 sequences are SQVTM and ANQGSEA. CDR3 length equals 12 residues. CDR3 nucleotide sequence: TGCAGCGTTGACAGGGGCACAGATACGCAGTATTTT. The encoded protein is CSVDRGTDTQYF.

This sequence joins TRBV19 and TRBJ1-4; TRBD1 aligns across 9 bases. CDR1 is LNHDA and CDR2 is SQIVND in the germline V gene (reference sequence). Trimming took 5 bases from V and 7 from J; bases not matched to a gene: 11. The CDR3 loop spans 16 amino acids. The CDR3 here is CASSSGTGLFGEKLFF. CDR3 coding DNA: TGTGCCAGTAGTTCCGGGACAGGGTTGTTTGGTGAAAAACTGTTTTTT.

The V and J genes are TRBV24-1 and TRBJ1-2; D remains unclear. V was clipped by 4 bases and J by 8 bases, with 19 bases between them. CDR3 length: 15 residues. The germline CDR1 and CDR2 sequences are KGHDR and SFDVKD. CDR3 nucleotides: TGTGCCACCAGTGACCGCAATACAGTGGCTGGCGGCTACACCTTC. Residues: CATSDRNTVAGGYTF.

The chain has TRBV4-1 and TRBJ2-7, with TRBD2 as a possible D gene (5 bases). Trimming took 1 base from V and 3 from J, leaving 13 bases between them. The CDR3 totals 15 residues. Germline loops: CDR1 MGHRA, CDR2 YSYEKL. The CDR3 here is CASSQVEDSGYEQYF. CDR3 nucleotides: TGCGCCAGCAGCCAAGTGGAGGATTCCGGCTACGAGCAGTACTTC.

The chain employs TRBV5-1 and TRBJ2-1; 13 bases line up with TRBD2. CDR1 SGHRS and CDR2 YFSETQ come from the germline V gene. V shed 4 bases and J 7 bases; nucleotides not matched to a gene: 11. This CDR3 comprises 17 residues. The CDR3 DNA reads TGCGCCAGCAGCGCAAACACACTAGCGGGGGGGCGGAATGAGCAGTTCTTC. This gives the protein CASSANTLAGGRNEQFF.

This chain connects TRBV5-4 to TRBJ2-1; 8 positions agree with TRBD2. V was pared by 2 bases and J by 4 bases, with 5 bases of the junction left unmatched. The germline gives CDR1 SGHNT, CDR2 YYREEE (reference sequence). This CDR3 spans 15 amino acids. DNA of the CDR3: TGTGCCAGCAGCTTTTCAACGGGGGGGTACAATGAGCAGTTCTTC. Translating gives CASSFSTGGYNEQFF.

The V gene is TRBV5-1, the J gene TRBJ2-1; 9 bases are shared with TRBD2. The CDR3 totals 14 residues. V gave up 3 bases and J gave up 15 bases; unmatched junction bases: 13. CDR1 is SGHRS, CDR2 YFSETQ, per germline. CDR3 protein: CASSSAGGQGSRFF. The CDR3 coding sequence is TGCGCCAGCAGCTCAGCGGGGGGCCAGGGTAGTCGGTTCTTC.

This chain uses TRBV28 with TRBJ1-4; no definite D call. Trimming stripped 7 bases from V and 0 bases from J, with 18 bases between. CDR3 length: 17 residues. Looked up from germline, CDR1 is MDHEN and CDR2 is SYDVKM. This chain's CDR3 is CASNTRGSSPTNEKLFF. In DNA, the CDR3 is TGTGCCAGCAATACCCGAGGGTCGAGCCCAACTAATGAAAAACTGTTTTTT.

The gene calls are TRBV5-5 and TRBJ1-3; D unresolved. CDR3 length: 15 amino acids. Germline V gives CDR1 SGHKS, CDR2 YYEKEE (reference sequence). V was pared by 0 bases and J by 2 bases, with 9 bases between. The CDR3 DNA reads TGTGCCAGCAGCTTGGAAGCAGCGGCTGGAAACACCATATATTTT. This encodes CASSLEAAAGNTIYF.

This clone showed up just once. Relative to the germline gene, one junction end is altered; a read error may explain this. The rearrangement joins TRBV5-1 to TRBJ2-4; TRBD1 matches at 11 bases. The CDR3 totals 13 residues. Germline V lookup: CDR1 SGHRS, CDR2 YFSETQ. The CDR3, as DNA: TGCGCCAGCAGAGGACAGGGGGCGAACATTCAGTACTTT. Translation gives CASRGQGANIQYF.

This clone was observed a handful of times. V gene TRBV5-6 combines with J gene TRBJ1-5; D is unresolved. V gave up 1 base and J gave up 3 bases, with 14 bases separating them. The CDR3 consists of 16 residues. The V gene's germline CDR1 is SGHDT and CDR2 YYEEEE. CDR3 sequence: CASSLSGWASNQPQHF. The DNA for the CDR3 is TGTGCCAGCAGCTTGTCGGGGTGGGCCTCCAATCAGCCCCAGCATTTT. Filled out from reference TRBV5-6 and TRBJ1-5, the complete variable domain reads DAGVTQSPTHLIKTRGQQVTLRCSPKSGHDTVSWYQQALGQGPQFIFQYYEEEERQRGNFPDRFSGHQFPNYSSELNVNALLLGDSALYLCASSLSGWASNQPQHFGDGTRLSIL.

The J gene is TRBJ1-5, the V gene TRBV5-5; D uncertain. V was clipped by 5 bases and J by 2 bases, with 11 bases between them. CDR1 is SGHKS, CDR2 YYEKEE, per germline (reference sequence). The CDR3 runs 14 residues. This CDR3 is CASSLGTGNQPQHF. Here the CDR3 DNA reads TGTGCCAGCAGTCTCGGTACGGGCAATCAGCCCCAGCATTTT.

A few counts support this clone. V usage is TRBV6-2 or TRBV6-3 and J usage is TRBJ1-2; D is possibly TRBD1 (6 bases). V lost 2 bases to trimming and J lost 8 bases, with 15 bases between them. Germline V gene data show CDR1 as MNHEY and CDR2 as SVGEGT. The CDR3 runs to 14 residues. CDR3 sequence reads: CASSYGQLSMGYTF. The CDR3 region has the DNA TGTGCCAGCAGTTACGGACAGCTATCTATGGGCTACACCTTC.

V is TRBV6-6 and J is TRBJ2-3, with D perhaps TRBD2 (6 bases). V was pared by 4 bases and J by 2 bases, with 13 bases between. CDR1 is MNHNY, CDR2 SVGAGI, per germline (reference sequence). This CDR3 spans 15 amino acids. DNA of the CDR3: TGTGCCAGCAGTTTATATGGCGGGGACACAGATACGCAGTATTTT. It specifies CASSLYGGDTDTQYF.

V gene TRBV24-1 combines with J gene TRBJ2-3; TRBD2 might be the D (6 bases). V was trimmed by 6 bases and J by 4 bases, leaving 16 bases between them. CDR1 is KGHDR, CDR2 SFDVKD, per germline. This CDR3 spans 15 amino acids. CDR3 residues: CATSTVQGGADTQYF. CDR3 sequence (DNA): TGTGCCACCAGTACAGTTCAGGGCGGGGCAGATACGCAGTATTTT.

The V and J genes are TRBV5-1 and TRBJ1-2; D is uncertain. This CDR3 comprises 13 residues. Per germline, CDR1 SGHRS and CDR2 YFSETQ. V lost 5 bases to trimming and J lost 6 bases, with 14 bases between them. Here the CDR3 DNA reads TGCGCCAGCAGGACCACGGGGATCCATGGCTACACCTTC. It is translated as CASRTTGIHGYTF.

The chain combines TRBV5-6 with TRBJ1-1; D call uncertain. The CDR3 extends over 13 amino acids. The germline V and J ends were trimmed by 1 base and 1 base, with 5 bases remaining between them. In germline, CDR1 is SGHDT, CDR2 YYEEEE. CDR3 residues: CASSLIWNTEAFF. The CDR3 coding sequence is TGTGCCAGCAGCTTGATATGGAACACTGAAGCTTTCTTT.

The chain recombines TRBV19 with TRBJ1-2; D is unresolved. Looked up from germline, CDR1 is LNHDA and CDR2 is SQIVND (reference sequence). V lost 5 bases, J lost 4 bases, and 14 bases lay in between. The CDR3 consists of 14 residues. CDR3 sequence reads: CASSQQKPTYGYTF. The CDR3 coding sequence is TGTGCCAGTAGTCAACAGAAACCTACCTATGGCTACACCTTC. The full variable domain, its missing parts supplied by reference TRBV19 and TRBJ1-2, is DGGITQSPKYLFRKEGQNVTLSCEQNLNHDAMYWYRQDPGQGLRLIYYSQIVNDFQKGDIAEGYSVSREKKESFPLTVTSAQKNPTAFYLCASSQQKPTYGYTFGSGTRLTVV.

This chain links TRBV5-6 with TRBJ2-1, with 8 bases lining up with TRBD2. From germline, CDR1 is SGHDT and CDR2 YYEEEE. The CDR3 spans 16 residues. V lost 2 bases to trimming and J lost 9 bases; unmatched junction nucleotides: 13. CDR3 coding DNA: TGTGCCAGCAGCTTTATTCCTCCAGCGGGGGCCCGTGAGCAGTTCTTC. Its protein is CASSFIPPAGAREQFF.